This TCR beta chain came from a study of OX40 agonist ivuxolimab in advanced cancers. Study conclusions and caveats: Researchers report that CD8+ T cells had, on average, more expanded clones than CD4+.

The table came from immunoSEQ multiplex PCR; TCRdb's copy has only in-frame clones and leaves some out. Of more than 80,000 clones in the sample, 91% were seen once. Notes on this clone: Its antigen is undetermined.

The source was CD4+ or CD8+ T cells sorted from blood, collected in a trial of the OX40 agonist ivuxolimab. This TCR came from an adult with an advanced solid tumor such as melanoma, head and neck, liver or kidney cancer.

This CDR3 is CASSPNLAGVLNEQFF. The CDR3 DNA follows: TGTGCCAGCAGTCCAAATCTAGCGGGAGTGCTCAATGAGCAGTTCTTC. J is TRBJ2-1 and V is TRBV27; 10 nucleotides align to TRBD2. The CDR3 totals 16 residues. Looked up from germline, CDR1 is MNHEY and CDR2 is SMNVEV (reference sequence). V shed 5 bases, J shed 6 bases, and the junction held 10 bases outside the gene matches.